These 29 T cell receptor beta chains share one sample of origin, sequenced in a study of blood T cell repertoires in COVID-19. The repertoire was sequenced with immunoSEQ multiplex PCR; TCRdb's copy has only in-frame clones and lacks some. The table has roughly 86,000 clones, about nine tenths seen once; the top ten hold 1.5% to 2%. The sequenced material came from peripheral blood. These receptors were collected from a woman between 45 and 65 years old in a cohort sampled during active COVID-19.

This clone was counted a single time. The rearrangement uses TRBV7-2 and TRBJ2-7; weak D call: TRBD2 (5 bases). The CDR3 covers 13 residues. Germline values: CDR1 SGHTA, CDR2 FQGNSA. V was shortened by 5 bases and J by 5 bases, with 13 bases between the two germline ends. The CDR3 here is CASSRGGVHEQYF. The CDR3 nucleotides are TGTGCCAGCAGCCGGGGTGGTGTCCACGAGCAGTACTTC.

The chain employs TRBV4-1 and TRBJ2-1; TRBD2 aligns across 7 bases. The junction had 8 bases not matched to a gene; V was cut back by 1 base and J by 8 bases. Germline values: CDR1 MGHRA, CDR2 YSYEKL. The CDR3 is made up of 15 amino acids. The CDR3 DNA is TGCGCCAGCAGCCAAGCGTGGCGGGAGCACGATGAGCAGTTCTTC. The encoded protein is CASSQAWREHDEQFF.

The chain is built from TRBV6-5 and TRBJ2-2, with 7 bases matching TRBD2. Per the germline V gene, CDR1 is MNHEY and CDR2 is SVGAGI. The CDR3 loop spans 15 amino acids. V trimming: 0 bases; J trimming: 7 bases; junction bases outside the gene matches: 5. DNA for the CDR3: TGTGCCAGCAGTTACTCGGGTGGACTAGTCGGGGAGCTGTTTTTT. As protein: CASSYSGGLVGELFF.

This chain joins TRBV9 and TRBJ2-1, with TRBD2 matching over 8 bases. V shed 3 bases, J shed 4 bases, and the junction held 6 bases outside the gene matches. Germline V gene lookup returns CDR1 SGDLS and CDR2 YYNGEE. The CDR3 runs 15 residues. Here the CDR3 reads CASSAGGASYNEQFF. The CDR3, as DNA: TGTGCCAGCAGCGCCGGGGGGGCCTCGTACAATGAGCAGTTCTTC.

This clone was seen once. The CDR3 is CASSPQDGQGYEQYF. The CDR3, as DNA: TGTGCCAGCAGTCCCCAAGACGGACAGGGCTACGAGCAGTACTTC. The chain has TRBV27 and TRBJ2-7; 8 bases agree with TRBD1. There are 15 residues in the CDR3. CDR1 is MNHEY and CDR2 is SMNVEV in the germline V gene (reference sequence). V gave up 5 bases and J gave up 3 bases; unmatched junction bases: 9.

This clone appeared a single time. The chain carries TRBV6-6 and TRBJ1-1, with 7 bases identical to TRBD1. CDR1 and CDR2 (germline): MNHNY, SVGAGI (reference sequence). The CDR3 is 14 residues long. Trimming took 7 bases from V and 1 from J; bases not matched to a gene: 6. The chain's CDR3 is CASIKGTANTEAFF. For the CDR3, the DNA is TGTGCCAGCATCAAGGGGACAGCGAACACTGAAGCTTTCTTT.

V usage is TRBV12-3 or TRBV12-4 and J usage is TRBJ2-7; D is perhaps TRBD2 (6 bases). The CDR3 is 13 residues long. V dropped 3 bases and J dropped 6 bases, with 12 bases sitting between them. DNA of the CDR3: TGTGCCAGCAGTTTTGGGGGGTTCGGCGAGCAGTACTTC. It encodes CASSFGGFGEQYF.

The chain has TRBV10-3 and TRBJ2-5, with unresolved D. There are 13 residues in the CDR3. Trimming stripped 2 bases from V and 4 bases from J, with 8 bases between. The germline CDR1 and CDR2 sequences are ENHRY and SYGVKD. CDR3 amino acids: CAISEMARETQYF. The DNA of the CDR3 is TGTGCCATCAGTGAGATGGCCCGAGAGACCCAGTACTTC.

As DNA, the CDR3 is TGTGCCAGCAGCCCCAGGTTGGTTGAGAACACTGAAGCTTTCTTT. This sequence encodes CASSPRLVENTEAFF. This chain links TRBV6-6 with TRBJ1-1, with unresolved D. The CDR3 totals 15 residues. Germline assignment: CDR1 MNHNY and CDR2 SVGAGI (reference sequence). V gave up 6 bases and J gave up 1 base, with 15 bases separating them.

This clone occurred once. The junction differs from germline at one of its ends, possibly a read error. The chain has TRBV5-1 and TRBJ1-1, with D possibly TRBD1 on 6 matching bases. Germline loops: CDR1 SGHRS, CDR2 YFSETQ. CDR3 length equals 16 residues. The CDR3 DNA sequence: TGCGCCACCAGCCTCAACGGGGGGGCAGGGAGCACTGAAGCTTTCTTT. Its translation: CATSLNGGAGSTEAFF.

This rearrangement joins TRBV11-2 to TRBJ1-2, with TRBD1 matching 7 bases. This CDR3 contains 13 residues. Germline V lookup: CDR1 SGHAT, CDR2 FQNNGV. V trimming: 5 bases; J trimming: 8 bases; junction bases outside the gene matches: 8. The CDR3 DNA sequence: TGTGCCAGCAGCACTACAGGGGCGTGGGGCTACACCTTC. Its translation is CASSTTGAWGYTF.

The rearrangement uses TRBV9 and TRBJ2-6; 7 nucleotides agree with TRBD1. V shed 4 bases and J 2 bases; nucleotides not matched to a gene: 3. Germline CDR1 SGDLS, CDR2 YYNGEE. This CDR3 comprises 15 residues. CDR3 DNA: TGTGCCAGCAGCACTACAGGGGCTGGGGCCAACGTCCTGACTTTC. This encodes CASSTTGAGANVLTF.

V is TRBV7-3 and J is TRBJ2-2; TRBD2 matches at 11 bases. Germline V CDR1 and CDR2: SGHTA, FQGTGA. After removal of 6 bases from V and 4 bases from J, the junction contained 7 bases not matched to a gene. The CDR3 sequence is 16 residues long. The CDR3 region has the DNA TGTGCCAGCAGGGAAGCCGGGACTAGCGGCACCGGGGAGCTGTTTTTT. Protein sequence: CASREAGTSGTGELFF. Filled out from reference TRBV7-3 and TRBJ2-2, the complete variable domain reads GAGVSQTPSNKVTEKGKYVELRCDPISGHTALYWYRQSLGQGPEFLIYFQGTGAADDSGLPNDRFFAVRPEGSVSTLKIQRTERGDSAVYLCASREAGTSGTGELFFGEGSRLTVL.

The chain recombines TRBV18 with TRBJ1-1, with no clear D. The germline V and J ends were trimmed by 2 bases and 2 bases, with 12 bases remaining between them. In germline, CDR1 is KGHSH, CDR2 LQKENI. This CDR3 has 15 amino acids. This CDR3 is CASSPSRDQNTEAFF. The CDR3 nucleotides read TGTGCCAGCTCACCAAGCCGAGATCAAAACACTGAAGCTTTCTTT.

In this sample, this clone turned up once. The gene calls are TRBV19 and TRBJ1-3; 8 bases map to TRBD1. V lost 10 bases to trimming and J lost 4 bases; unmatched junction nucleotides: 9. The CDR3 is 14 amino acids. Germline V CDR1 and CDR2: LNHDA, SQIVND (reference sequence). The CDR3 sequence is CATTGQGKGNTIYF. In DNA form, the CDR3 reads TGTGCCACCACCGGACAGGGCAAGGGAAACACCATATATTTT.

The V call is TRBV6-4, the J call TRBJ2-1, with D maybe TRBD2 (6 bases). This CDR3 has 15 residues. Germline-derived CDR1 and CDR2 are MRHNA and SNTAGT. The V end was cut by 5 bases, the J end by 3 bases, with 14 bases between. CDR3 DNA sequence: TGTGCCAGCAGTAGAGAGGGAGGAAACTACAATGAGCAGTTCTTC. Its protein product is CASSREGGNYNEQFF.

This chain's CDR3 is CASSRLRGGQTDTQYF. DNA of the CDR3: TGTGCCAGCAGCCGCCTCCGAGGAGGGCAAACAGATACGCAGTATTTT. The V call is TRBV28, the J call TRBJ2-3; possible D gene TRBD2, 6 bases. The germline V gene has CDR1 MDHEN and CDR2 SYDVKM. This CDR3 contains 16 residues. V dropped 6 bases and J dropped 3 bases, with 19 bases sitting between them.

This clone appeared a few times. The gene calls are TRBV19 and TRBJ1-2; D call uncertain. The CDR3 consists of 14 residues. V was shortened by 1 base and J by 1 base, with 7 bases between the two germline ends. Germline CDR1 and CDR2: LNHDA and SQIVND (reference sequence). The CDR3 is CASSIGGGNYGYTF. Here the CDR3 DNA reads TGTGCCAGTAGTATAGGGGGAGGTAACTATGGCTACACCTTC. Full variable domain (rest looked up from reference TRBV19 and TRBJ1-2): DGGITQSPKYLFRKEGQNVTLSCEQNLNHDAMYWYRQDPGQGLRLIYYSQIVNDFQKGDIAEGYSVSREKKESFPLTVTSAQKNPTAFYLCASSIGGGNYGYTFGSGTRLTVV.

The chain joins TRBV28 to TRBJ2-3; 7 positions match TRBD2. V was clipped by 6 bases and J by 4 bases; unmatched bases: 7. CDR3 length: 14 amino acids. Germline V gene data show CDR1 as MDHEN and CDR2 as SYDVKM. The DNA for the CDR3 is TGTGCCAGCAGCCGCGGCGGGAGTCCAGATACGCAGTATTTT. Amino acids: CASSRGGSPDTQYF.

This clone was detected a few times. The chain has TRBV4-2 and TRBJ1-2; 8 nucleotides agree with TRBD1. CDR1 is LGHNA and CDR2 is YNFKEQ in the germline V gene. The CDR3 totals 15 residues. V trimming: 1 base; J trimming: 3 bases; junction bases outside the gene matches: 4. This CDR3 reads CASSQVRQGYYGYTF. The CDR3 DNA reads as TGTGCCAGCAGCCAAGTCCGACAGGGGTACTATGGCTACACCTTC.

The gene calls are TRBV11-2 and TRBJ1-1; 7 positions agree with TRBD1. The V and J ends lost 4 bases and 4 bases, in that order; junction bases with no gene match: 12. CDR1 and CDR2 (germline): SGHAT, FQNNGV. The CDR3 is 16 amino acids. In DNA form, the CDR3 reads TGTGCCAGCAGCTCGATTGTAAGGGCAGGGGGCACTGAAGCTTTCTTT. The encoded protein is CASSSIVRAGGTEAFF.

V gene TRBV30 combines with J gene TRBJ1-2; weak D call: TRBD1 (5 bases). The CDR3 covers 13 residues. CDR1 GTSNPN and CDR2 SVGIG come from the germline V gene (reference sequence). Trimming pared 3 bases from V and 7 bases from J, leaving 15 bases between. CDR3 loop: CAWSSQGGPGYTF. CDR3 coding DNA: TGTGCCTGGAGCTCGCAGGGTGGACCTGGCTACACCTTC.

This chain links TRBV30 with TRBJ2-6; TRBD1 aligns across 9 bases. Unmatched junction bases numbered 6, after V lost 7 bases and J lost 8 bases. This CDR3 has 13 amino acids. The V gene's germline CDR1 is GTSNPN and CDR2 SVGIG (reference sequence). The CDR3 spells CAYGTGRTNVLTF. DNA for the CDR3: TGTGCCTACGGGACAGGGAGGACCAACGTCCTGACTTTC.

The chain couples TRBV29-1 to TRBJ2-1; 13 bases align to TRBD2. The J segment lost 0 bases and the V segment lost 3 bases, leaving 11 bases of the junction unmatched. The germline CDR1 and CDR2 sequences are SQVTM and ANQGSEA. There are 19 residues in the CDR3. In DNA form, the CDR3 reads TGCAGCGTTGAGGGGACTAGCGGGGCGTATCTGAGCTCCTACAATGAGCAGTTCTTC. It is translated as CSVEGTSGAYLSSYNEQFF.

The V call is TRBV24-1, the J call TRBJ1-4; D unclear. The CDR3 has 11 residues. V was cut by 6 bases and J by 5 bases, with 3 bases left in between. Germline CDR1 KGHDR, CDR2 SFDVKD. CDR3 in DNA: TGTGCCACCAGTAGCAATGAAAAACTGTTTTTT. The encoded protein is CATSSNEKLFF.

This clone showed up just a few times. The chain is built from TRBV6-5 and TRBJ1-4; the match to TRBD1 covers 7 bases. The CDR3 covers 15 residues. Germline trimming cut 0 bases from V and 6 bases from J; bases unmatched to any gene: 4. Germline V gene sequence: CDR1 MNHEY, CDR2 SVGAGI. The CDR3 DNA reads TGTGCCAGCAGTTACTCGGGACAGCCGGATGAAAAACTGTTTTTT. Residues: CASSYSGQPDEKLFF.

This chain links TRBV5-6 with TRBJ2-3; 11 bases match TRBD2. CDR3 size: 17 residues. CDR1 is SGHDT and CDR2 is YYEEEE in the germline V gene. V lost 4 bases and J lost 0; bases outside the gene matches: 7. The chain's CDR3 is CASSLKLAGDSTDTQYF. The CDR3 DNA follows: TGTGCCAGCAGCCTAAAACTAGCGGGGGATAGCACAGATACGCAGTATTTT.

The genes are TRBV5-1 and TRBJ1-5; TRBD1 aligns across 8 bases. The CDR3 is made up of 13 amino acids. J gave up 5 bases and V 7 bases, and 5 bases lay outside the gene matches. CDR1 and CDR2 from the germline V gene are SGHRS and YFSETQ. As DNA, the CDR3 is TGCGCCAGCGCCGTACAGGGGGATCAGCCCCAGCATTTT. Its protein product is CASAVQGDQPQHF. Looking up the rest from reference TRBV5-1 and TRBJ1-5 gives the full variable domain: KAGVTQTPRYLIKTRGQQVTLSCSPISGHRSVSWYQQTPGQGLQFLFEYFSETQRNKGNFPGRFSGRQFSNSRSEMNVSTLELGDSALYLCASAVQGDQPQHFGDGTRLSIL.

This chain links TRBV30 with TRBJ2-1; possible D gene TRBD1, 5 bases. V was clipped by 3 bases and J by 11 bases, with 14 bases between them. Per germline, CDR1 GTSNPN and CDR2 SVGIG (reference sequence). This CDR3 has 12 residues. CDR3 sequence (DNA): TGTGCCTGGAGAACAGGTGGTCCCAAGCAGTTCTTC. This gives the protein CAWRTGGPKQFF.